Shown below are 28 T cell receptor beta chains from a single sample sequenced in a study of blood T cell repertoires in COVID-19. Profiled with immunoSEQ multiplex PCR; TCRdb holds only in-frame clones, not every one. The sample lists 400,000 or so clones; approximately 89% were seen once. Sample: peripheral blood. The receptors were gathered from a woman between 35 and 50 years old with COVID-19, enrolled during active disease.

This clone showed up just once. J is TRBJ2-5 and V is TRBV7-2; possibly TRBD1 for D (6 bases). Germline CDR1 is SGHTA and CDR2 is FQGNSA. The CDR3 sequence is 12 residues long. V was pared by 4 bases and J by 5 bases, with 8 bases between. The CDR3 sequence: CASSSQGETQYF. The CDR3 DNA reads TGTGCCAGCAGCTCCCAGGGGGAGACCCAGTACTTC.

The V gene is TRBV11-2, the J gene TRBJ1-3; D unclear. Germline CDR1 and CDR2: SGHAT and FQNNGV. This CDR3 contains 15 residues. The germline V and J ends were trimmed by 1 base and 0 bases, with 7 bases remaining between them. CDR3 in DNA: TGTGCCAGCAGCTTAGCCCGTCTCTCTGGAAACACCATATATTTT. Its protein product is CASSLARLSGNTIYF.

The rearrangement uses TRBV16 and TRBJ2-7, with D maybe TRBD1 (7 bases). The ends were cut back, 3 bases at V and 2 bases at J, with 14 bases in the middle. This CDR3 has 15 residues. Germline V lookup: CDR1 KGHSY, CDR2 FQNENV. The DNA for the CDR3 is TGTGCCAGCAGCCAGGGGGGCGGGACAGCCTACGAGCAGTACTTC. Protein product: CASSQGGGTAYEQYF.

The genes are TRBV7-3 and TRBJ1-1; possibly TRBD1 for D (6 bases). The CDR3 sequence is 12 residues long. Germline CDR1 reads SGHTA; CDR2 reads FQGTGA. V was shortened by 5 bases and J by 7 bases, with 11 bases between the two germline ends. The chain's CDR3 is CASSVGTFEAFF. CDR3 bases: TGTGCCAGCAGCGTTGGGACATTTGAAGCTTTCTTT.

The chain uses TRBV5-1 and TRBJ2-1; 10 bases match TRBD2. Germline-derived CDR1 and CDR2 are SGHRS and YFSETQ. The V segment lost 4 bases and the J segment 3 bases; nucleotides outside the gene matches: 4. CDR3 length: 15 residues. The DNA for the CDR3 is TGCGCCAGCAGCGGTGGGACTAGCGTCTACAATGAGCAGTTCTTC. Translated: CASSGGTSVYNEQFF.

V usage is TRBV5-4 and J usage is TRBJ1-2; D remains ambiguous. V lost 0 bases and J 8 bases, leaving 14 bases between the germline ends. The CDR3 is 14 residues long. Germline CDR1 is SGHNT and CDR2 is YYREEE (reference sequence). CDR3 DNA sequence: TGTGCCAGCAGCTTGGCGGGCCCGGGAGGGGGCTACACCTTC. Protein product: CASSLAGPGGGYTF.

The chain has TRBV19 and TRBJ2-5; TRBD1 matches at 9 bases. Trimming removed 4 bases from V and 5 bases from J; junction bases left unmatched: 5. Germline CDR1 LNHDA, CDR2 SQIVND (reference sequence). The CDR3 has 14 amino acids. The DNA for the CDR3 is TGTGCCAGTAGTAGGGACAGGGCGCGGGAGACCCAGTACTTC. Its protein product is CASSRDRARETQYF.

The CDR3 loop reads CASGTVANYGYTF. DNA for the CDR3: TGCGCCAGCGGGACAGTCGCTAACTATGGCTACACCTTC. The rearrangement joins TRBV5-1 to TRBJ1-2; 7 positions agree with TRBD1. CDR1 is SGHRS and CDR2 is YFSETQ in the germline V gene. The CDR3 contains 13 residues. The ends lost 7 bases at V and 0 bases at J; junction bases unmatched: 3.

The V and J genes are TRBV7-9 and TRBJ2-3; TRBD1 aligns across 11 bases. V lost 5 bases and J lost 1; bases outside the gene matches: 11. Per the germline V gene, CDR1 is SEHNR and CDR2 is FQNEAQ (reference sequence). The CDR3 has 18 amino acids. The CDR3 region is CASSPGTGGLGGTDTQYF. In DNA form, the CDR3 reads TGTGCCAGCAGCCCCGGGACAGGGGGACTAGGCGGCACAGATACGCAGTATTTT.

The CDR3 loop is CASSFLTGGGNQPQHF. In nucleotides, the CDR3 is TGTGCCAGCAGTTTTCTTACAGGGGGTGGCAATCAGCCCCAGCATTTT. The chain has TRBV6-2 or TRBV6-3 and TRBJ1-5, with 8 positions matching TRBD1. CDR1 and CDR2 from the germline V gene are MNHEY and SVGEGT. CDR3 length: 16 residues. V dropped 4 bases and J dropped 2; count of bases not matched to a gene: 7.

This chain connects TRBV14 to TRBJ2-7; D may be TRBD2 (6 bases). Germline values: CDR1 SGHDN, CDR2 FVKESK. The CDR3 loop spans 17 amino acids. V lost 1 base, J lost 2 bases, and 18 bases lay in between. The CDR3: CASSQAYGGFHTYEQYF. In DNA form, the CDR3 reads TGTGCCAGCAGCCAAGCATACGGGGGATTCCATACCTACGAGCAGTACTTC.

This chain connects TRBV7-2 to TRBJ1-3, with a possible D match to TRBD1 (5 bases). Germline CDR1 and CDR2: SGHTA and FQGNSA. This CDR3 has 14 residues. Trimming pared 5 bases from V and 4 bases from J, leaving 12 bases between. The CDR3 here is CASSRKTAGNTIYF. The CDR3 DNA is TGTGCCAGCAGCCGCAAGACAGCCGGAAACACCATATATTTT. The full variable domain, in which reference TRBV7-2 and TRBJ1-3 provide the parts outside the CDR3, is GAGVSQSPSNKVTEKGKDVELRCDPISGHTALYWYRQSLGQGLEFLIYFQGNSAPDKSGLPSDRFSAERTGGSVSTLTIQRTQQEDSAVYLCASSRKTAGNTIYFGEGSWLTVV.

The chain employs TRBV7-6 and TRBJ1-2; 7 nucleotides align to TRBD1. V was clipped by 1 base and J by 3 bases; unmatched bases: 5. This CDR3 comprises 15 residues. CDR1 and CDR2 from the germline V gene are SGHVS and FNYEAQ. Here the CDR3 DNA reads TGTGCCAGCAGCTTAGGTCAGGGGGTCGACTATGGCTACACCTTC. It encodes CASSLGQGVDYGYTF. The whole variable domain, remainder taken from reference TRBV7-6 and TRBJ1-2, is GAGVSQSPRYKVTKRGQDVALRCDPISGHVSLYWYRQALGQGPEFLTYFNYEAQQDKSGLPNDRFSAERPEGSISTLTIQRTEQRDSAMYRCASSLGQGVDYGYTFGSGTRLTVV.

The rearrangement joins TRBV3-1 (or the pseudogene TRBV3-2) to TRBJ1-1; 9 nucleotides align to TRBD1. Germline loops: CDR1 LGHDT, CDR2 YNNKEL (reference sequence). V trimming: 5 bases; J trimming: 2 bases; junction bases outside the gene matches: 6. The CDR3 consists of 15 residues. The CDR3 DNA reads TGTGCCAGCAGCGGATGGACAGGGGATAACACTGAAGCTTTCTTT. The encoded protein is CASSGWTGDNTEAFF.

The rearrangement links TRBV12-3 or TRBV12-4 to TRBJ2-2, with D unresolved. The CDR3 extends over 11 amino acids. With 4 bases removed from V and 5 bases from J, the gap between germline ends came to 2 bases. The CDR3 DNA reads TGTGCCAGCAGTTCAACCGGGGAGCTGTTTTTT. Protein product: CASSSTGELFF.

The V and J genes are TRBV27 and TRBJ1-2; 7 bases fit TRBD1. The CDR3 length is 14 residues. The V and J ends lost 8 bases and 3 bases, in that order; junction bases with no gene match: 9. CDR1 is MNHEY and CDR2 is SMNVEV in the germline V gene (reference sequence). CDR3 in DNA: TGTGCCAGCTGCCTAACAGGGGCCGACTATGGCTACACCTTC. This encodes CASCLTGADYGYTF.

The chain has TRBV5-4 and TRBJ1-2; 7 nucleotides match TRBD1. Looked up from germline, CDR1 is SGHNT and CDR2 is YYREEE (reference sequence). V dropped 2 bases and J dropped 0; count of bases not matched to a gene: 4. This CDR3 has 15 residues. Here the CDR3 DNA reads TGTGCCAGCAGCTTCGTGACAGGGTCTAACTATGGCTACACCTTC. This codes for CASSFVTGSNYGYTF.

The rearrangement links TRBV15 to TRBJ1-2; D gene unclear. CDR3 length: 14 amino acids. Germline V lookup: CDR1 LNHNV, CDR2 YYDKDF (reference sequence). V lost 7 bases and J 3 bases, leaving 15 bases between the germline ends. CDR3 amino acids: CATTLGGGYYGYTF. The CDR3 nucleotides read TGTGCCACCACCCTGGGAGGCGGCTACTATGGCTACACCTTC. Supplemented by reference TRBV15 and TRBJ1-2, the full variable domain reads DAMVIQNPRYQVTQFGKPVTLSCSQTLNHNVMYWYQQKSSQAPKLLFHYYDKDFNNEADTPDNFQSRRPNTSFCFLDIRSPGLGDTAMYLCATTLGGGYYGYTFGSGTRLTVV.

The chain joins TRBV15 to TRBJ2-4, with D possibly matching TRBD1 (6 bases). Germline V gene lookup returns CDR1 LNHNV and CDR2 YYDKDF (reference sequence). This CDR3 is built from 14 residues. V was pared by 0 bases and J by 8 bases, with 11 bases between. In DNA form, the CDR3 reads TGTGCCACCAGCAGAGACAGGGGCCTGTACATTCAGTACTTC. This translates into CATSRDRGLYIQYF.

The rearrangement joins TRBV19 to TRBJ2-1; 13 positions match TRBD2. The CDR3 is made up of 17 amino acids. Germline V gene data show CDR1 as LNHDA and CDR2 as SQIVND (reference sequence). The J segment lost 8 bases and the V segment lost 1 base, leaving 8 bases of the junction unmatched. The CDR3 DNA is TGTGCCAGTAGTATAGGGGGACTAGCGGGAACGGTCGATGAGCAGTTCTTC. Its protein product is CASSIGGLAGTVDEQFF.

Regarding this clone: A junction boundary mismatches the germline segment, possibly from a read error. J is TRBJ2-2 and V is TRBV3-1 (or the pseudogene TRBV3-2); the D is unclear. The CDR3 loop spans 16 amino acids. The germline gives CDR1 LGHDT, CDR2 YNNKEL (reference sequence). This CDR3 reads CASSQLVGAKTGELFF. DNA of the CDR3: TGTGCCAGCAGCCAATTGGTCGGAGCGAAAACCGGGGAGCTGTTTTTT.

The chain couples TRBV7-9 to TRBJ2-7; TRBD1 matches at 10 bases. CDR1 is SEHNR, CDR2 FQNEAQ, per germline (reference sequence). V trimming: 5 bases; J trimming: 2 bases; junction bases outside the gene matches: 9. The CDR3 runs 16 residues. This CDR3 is CASSPLSGTGAYEQYF. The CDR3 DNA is TGTGCCAGCAGCCCGCTCTCCGGGACAGGGGCCTACGAGCAGTACTTC.

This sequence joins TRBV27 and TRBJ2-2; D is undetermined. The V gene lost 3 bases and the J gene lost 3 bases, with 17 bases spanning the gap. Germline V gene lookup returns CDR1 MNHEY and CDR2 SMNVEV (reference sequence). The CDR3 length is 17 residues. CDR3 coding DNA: TGTGCCAGCAGTTTTCGTGGTTCCGGTATTGACACCGGGGAGCTGTTTTTT. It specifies CASSFRGSGIDTGELFF.

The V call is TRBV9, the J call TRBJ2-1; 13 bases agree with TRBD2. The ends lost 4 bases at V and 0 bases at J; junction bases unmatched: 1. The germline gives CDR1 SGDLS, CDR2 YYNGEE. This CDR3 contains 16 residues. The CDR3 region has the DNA TGTGCCAGCAGCAGGACTAGCGGGGGCTCCTACAATGAGCAGTTCTTC. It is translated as CASSRTSGGSYNEQFF.

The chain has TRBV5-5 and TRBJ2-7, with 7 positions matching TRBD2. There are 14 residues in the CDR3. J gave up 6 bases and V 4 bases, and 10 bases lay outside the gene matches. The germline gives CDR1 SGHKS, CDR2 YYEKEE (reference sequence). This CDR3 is CASSPTRELSEQYF. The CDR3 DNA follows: TGTGCCAGCAGCCCGACGCGGGAGTTGAGCGAGCAGTACTTC. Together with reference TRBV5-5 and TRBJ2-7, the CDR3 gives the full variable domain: DAGVTQSPTHLIKTRGQQVTLRCSPISGHKSVSWYQQVLGQGPQFIFQYYEKEERGRGNFPDRFSARQFPNYSSELNVNALLLGDSALYLCASSPTRELSEQYFGPGTRLTVT.

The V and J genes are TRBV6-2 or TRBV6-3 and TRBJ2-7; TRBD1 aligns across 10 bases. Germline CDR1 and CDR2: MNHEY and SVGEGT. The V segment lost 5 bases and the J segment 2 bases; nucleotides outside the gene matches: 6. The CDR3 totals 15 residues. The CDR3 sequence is CASSLTGTGAYEQYF. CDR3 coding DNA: TGTGCCAGCAGTCTTACCGGGACAGGGGCCTACGAGCAGTACTTC.

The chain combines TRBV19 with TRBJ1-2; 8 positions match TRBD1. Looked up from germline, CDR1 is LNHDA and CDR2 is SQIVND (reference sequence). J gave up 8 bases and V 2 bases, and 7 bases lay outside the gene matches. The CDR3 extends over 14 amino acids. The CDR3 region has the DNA TGTGCCAGTAGTATAAGACAGGGGTCTGTCGGCTACACCTTC. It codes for CASSIRQGSVGYTF.

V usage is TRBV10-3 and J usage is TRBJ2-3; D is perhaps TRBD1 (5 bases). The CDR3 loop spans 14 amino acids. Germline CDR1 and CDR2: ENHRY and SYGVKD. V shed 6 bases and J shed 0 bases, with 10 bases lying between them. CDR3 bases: TGTGCCATCAGCGACAGAGGCAGCACAGATACGCAGTATTTT. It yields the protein CAISDRGSTDTQYF.